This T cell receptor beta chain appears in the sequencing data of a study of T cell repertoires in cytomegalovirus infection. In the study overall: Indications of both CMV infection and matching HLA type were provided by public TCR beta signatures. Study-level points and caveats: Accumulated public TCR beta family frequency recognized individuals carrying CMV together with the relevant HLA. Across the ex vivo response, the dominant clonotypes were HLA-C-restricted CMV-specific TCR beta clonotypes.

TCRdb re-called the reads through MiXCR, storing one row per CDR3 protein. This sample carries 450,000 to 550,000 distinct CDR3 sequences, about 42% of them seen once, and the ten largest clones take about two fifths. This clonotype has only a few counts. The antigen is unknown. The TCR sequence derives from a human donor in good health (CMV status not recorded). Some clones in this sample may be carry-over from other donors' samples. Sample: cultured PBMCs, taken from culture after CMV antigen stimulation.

CDR3: CASSEFRDRPLYEQYF. CDR3 in DNA: TGTGCCAGCAGCGAATTCCGGGACAGGCCCCTCTACGAGCAGTACTTC. This chain links TRBV7-8 with TRBJ2-7; 8 bases map to TRBD1. Germline CDR1 is SGHVS and CDR2 is FQNEAQ. CDR3 size: 16 residues. The V gene end was trimmed by 5 bases and the J gene end by 3 bases; junction bases not matched to a gene: 12.